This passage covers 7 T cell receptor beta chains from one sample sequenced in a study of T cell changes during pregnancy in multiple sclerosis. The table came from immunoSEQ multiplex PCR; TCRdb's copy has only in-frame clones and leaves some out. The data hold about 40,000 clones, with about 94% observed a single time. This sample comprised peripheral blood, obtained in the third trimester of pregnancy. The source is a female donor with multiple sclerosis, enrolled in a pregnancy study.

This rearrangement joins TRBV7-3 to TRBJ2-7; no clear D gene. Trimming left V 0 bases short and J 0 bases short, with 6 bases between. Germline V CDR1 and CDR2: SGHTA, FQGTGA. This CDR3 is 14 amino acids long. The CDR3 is CASSLTADSYEQYF. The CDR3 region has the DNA TGTGCCAGCAGCTTAACGGCGGACTCCTACGAGCAGTACTTC.

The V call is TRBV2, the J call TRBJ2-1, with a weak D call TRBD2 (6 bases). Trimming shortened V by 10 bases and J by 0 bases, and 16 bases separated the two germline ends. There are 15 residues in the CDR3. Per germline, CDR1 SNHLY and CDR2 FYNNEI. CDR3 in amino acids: CAIRGGALSYNEQFF. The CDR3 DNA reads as TGTGCCATCCGAGGAGGGGCACTCTCCTACAATGAGCAGTTCTTC.

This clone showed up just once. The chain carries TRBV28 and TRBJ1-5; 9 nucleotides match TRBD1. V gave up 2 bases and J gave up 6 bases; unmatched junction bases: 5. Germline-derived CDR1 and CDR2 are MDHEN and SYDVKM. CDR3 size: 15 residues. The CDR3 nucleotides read TGTGCCAGCAGTTTAGGGACAGGGACGTCTCAGCCCCAGCATTTT. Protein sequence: CASSLGTGTSQPQHF. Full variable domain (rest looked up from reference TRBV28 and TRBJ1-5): DVKVTQSSRYLVKRTGEKVFLECVQDMDHENMFWYRQDPGLGLRLIYFSYDVKMKEKGDIPEGYSVSREKKERFSLILESASTNQTSMYLCASSLGTGTSQPQHFGDGTRLSIL.

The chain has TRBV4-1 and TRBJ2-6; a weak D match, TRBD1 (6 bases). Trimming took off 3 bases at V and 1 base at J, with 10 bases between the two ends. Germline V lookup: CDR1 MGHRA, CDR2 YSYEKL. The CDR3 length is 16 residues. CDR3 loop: CASSHEQGSGANVLTF. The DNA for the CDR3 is TGCGCCAGCAGCCACGAACAGGGATCTGGGGCCAACGTCCTGACTTTC.

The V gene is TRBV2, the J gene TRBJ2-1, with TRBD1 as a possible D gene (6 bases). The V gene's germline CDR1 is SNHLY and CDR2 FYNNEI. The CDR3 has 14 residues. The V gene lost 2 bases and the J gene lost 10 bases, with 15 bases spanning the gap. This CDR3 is CASSELLQTGEQFF. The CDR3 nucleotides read TGTGCCAGCAGTGAACTTCTGCAGACAGGCGAGCAGTTCTTC.

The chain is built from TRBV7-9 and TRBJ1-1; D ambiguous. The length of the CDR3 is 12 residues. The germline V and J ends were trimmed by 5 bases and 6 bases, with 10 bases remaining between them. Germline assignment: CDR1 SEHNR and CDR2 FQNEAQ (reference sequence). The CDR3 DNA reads TGTGCCAGCAGCCTCAGTGTTTCTGAAGCTTTCTTT. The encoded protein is CASSLSVSEAFF.

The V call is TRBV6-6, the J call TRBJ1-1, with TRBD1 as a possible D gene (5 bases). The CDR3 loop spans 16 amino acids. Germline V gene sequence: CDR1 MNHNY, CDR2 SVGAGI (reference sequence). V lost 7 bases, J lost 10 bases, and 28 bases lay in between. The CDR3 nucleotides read TGTGCCAGCAATCTATTTACCCGGGACTCCGCACTGGGAGCTTTCTTT. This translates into CASNLFTRDSALGAFF.